This T cell receptor (beta chain) emerged from a study of shared clonotypes between healthy human individuals. CDR1 and CDR2 from the germline V gene are SEHNR and FQNEAQ (reference sequence). The CDR3 consists of 17 residues. V trimming: 4 bases; J trimming: 3 bases; junction bases outside the gene matches: 8. CD45RO negativity and positive selection for CCR7 defined naive CD8 cells, a population that excluded terminally differentiated effector memory CD45RA+ cells. Recent vaccinations or acute infections were absent in the healthy HIV-negative adult donors. Study-level findings and limits: In this cohort, only blood was sampled, and tissue repertoires likely differ. Estimated richness was generally greater in naive than memory subsets.

Worth noting for this clone: What it recognizes is unknown.

Data came from immunoSEQ multiplex PCR; TCRdb stores just in-frame clones and leaves some out. The sample consists of about 2,100,000 clones, 93% of them appearing once. The sequenced sample consisted of naive CD8+ T cells from PBMCs. The chain uses TRBV7-9 and TRBJ2-1, with 11 bases aligning to TRBD2. The receptor's source is a man between 18 and 29 years old in good health. Some clones in this sample may be carry-over from other donors' samples. CDR3: CASSSPPGTSGYNEQFF. CDR3 nucleotide sequence: TGTGCCAGCAGCTCACCCCCCGGGACTAGCGGCTACAATGAGCAGTTCTTC.